One sample yielded the 17 T cell receptor beta chains listed below, sequenced in a study of blood T cells in healthy people across ages. For the second PCR, which ran for about 6 to 11 cycles, a sample-barcoded 5' primer and a J-beta primer mix were used. TCRdb called the 5' RACE reads again in MiXCR, with one record for every CDR3 protein. The table records some 1.7 million distinct CDR3 sequences, 28% of them present only once. Sequencing was done on a sample of blood. These receptors all come from a woman aged 25 to 39 in good health.

This clonotype came up a few times. This chain joins TRBV7-3 and TRBJ2-2; 12 positions agree with TRBD1. Trimming took 5 bases from V and 7 from J; bases not matched to a gene: 2. CDR3 length: 14 residues. Germline V gene sequence: CDR1 SGHTA, CDR2 FQGTGA. This CDR3 is CASSRDRGHGELFF. In DNA, the CDR3 is TGTGCCAGCAGCCGGGACAGGGGGCACGGGGAGCTGTTTTTT. Filled out from reference TRBV7-3 and TRBJ2-2, the complete variable domain reads GAGVSQTPSNKVTEKGKYVELRCDPISGHTALYWYRQSLGQGPEFLIYFQGTGAADDSGLPNDRFFAVRPEGSVSTLKIQRTERGDSAVYLCASSRDRGHGELFFGEGSRLTVL.

The chain is built from TRBV20-1 and TRBJ2-1; the match to TRBD2 covers 10 bases. This CDR3 is 17 amino acids long. Trimming cost V 1 base and J 4 bases; bases outside gene matches: 10. Germline assignment: CDR1 DFQATT and CDR2 SNEGSKA (reference sequence). This CDR3 is CSARARAGGNGYNEQFF. CDR3 DNA: TGCAGTGCTAGAGCACGAGCGGGGGGGAACGGTTACAATGAGCAGTTCTTC.

The CDR3 spells CASSDRVTAGGSRDEQFF. In DNA form, the CDR3 reads TGTGCCAGCAGTGATCGGGTAACGGCTGGCGGGAGTCGGGATGAGCAGTTCTTC. The chain has TRBV25-1 and TRBJ2-1, with 7 bases matching TRBD2. CDR1 is MGHDK, CDR2 SYGVNS, per germline. V dropped 3 bases and J dropped 8; count of bases not matched to a gene: 19. The CDR3 length is 18 residues.

This rearrangement joins TRBV6-1 to TRBJ2-3; D uncertain. This CDR3 is 17 amino acids long. The germline V and J ends were trimmed by 0 bases and 2 bases, with 15 bases remaining between them. Germline V CDR1 and CDR2: MNHNS, SASEGT. The CDR3 DNA reads TGTGCCAGCAGTGAAGCCCCCTATAGACCTTCCACAGATACGCAGTATTTT. It translates to CASSEAPYRPSTDTQYF.

The chain uses TRBV11-2 and TRBJ1-1; D gene uncertain. The V gene lost 2 bases and the J gene lost 4 bases, with 14 bases spanning the gap. The CDR3 consists of 15 residues. Per the germline V gene, CDR1 is SGHAT and CDR2 is FQNNGV. Written as DNA, the CDR3 is TGTGCCAGCAGCTTAATGAGGAGTCGGAGCACTGAAGCTTTCTTT. As protein: CASSLMRSRSTEAFF.

Comment on this clonotype: Mismatch with germline at one junction end may stem from a read error. This sequence joins TRBV5-6 and TRBJ2-3; D perhaps matches TRBD2 (5 bases). The CDR3 has 15 residues. Germline loops: CDR1 SGHDT, CDR2 YYEEEE. Here the CDR3 reads CASSFNGRSRDTRYF. CDR3 nucleotides: TGTGCCAGCAGCTTCAACGGCCGGAGCCGGGATACGCGGTATTTT. The complete variable domain, with remaining parts taken from reference TRBV5-6 and TRBJ2-3, reads DAGVTQSPTHLIKTRGQQVTLRCSPKSGHDTVSWYQQALGQGPQFIFQYYEEEERQRGNFPDRFSGHQFPNYSSELNVNALLLGDSALYLCASSFNGRSRDTRYFGPGTRLTVL.

In this sample, this clonotype turned up many times. V is TRBV7-9 and J is TRBJ2-7; weak D call: TRBD2 (5 bases). The CDR3 totals 16 residues. Per the germline V gene, CDR1 is SEHNR and CDR2 is FQNEAQ (reference sequence). Between the trimmed V and J ends, which lost 0 bases and 0 bases, there was a span of 12 bases. The DNA for the CDR3 is TGTGCCAGCAGCTTAGCCTCGGGGAGTCGCTCCTACGAGCAGTACTTC. This translates into CASSLASGSRSYEQYF.

This clonotype occurred many times. V is TRBV4-3 and J is TRBJ2-1; the match to TRBD2 covers 10 bases. The germline V gene encodes CDR1 LGHNA and CDR2 YSLEER. V gave up 3 bases and J gave up 5 bases; unmatched junction bases: 1. The CDR3 consists of 14 residues. CDR3 DNA sequence: TGCGCCAGCAGCCAGCTAGCGGGAGACAATGAGCAGTTCTTC. It translates to CASSQLAGDNEQFF.

The chain employs TRBV5-1 and TRBJ2-5; a weak D match, TRBD2 (6 bases). Germline assignment: CDR1 SGHRS and CDR2 YFSETQ. V lost 0 bases, J lost 7 bases, and 13 bases lay in between. The CDR3 totals 14 residues. In DNA, the CDR3 is TGCGCCAGCAGCTTGGCCGGGACTGGGGGGACCCAGTACTTC. It specifies CASSLAGTGGTQYF.

The chain uses TRBV29-1 and TRBJ2-1; TRBD2 aligns across 12 bases. The CDR3 extends over 18 amino acids. Germline V lookup: CDR1 SQVTM, CDR2 ANQGSEA. V dropped 0 bases and J dropped 4; count of bases not matched to a gene: 10. CDR3 in amino acids: CSVEDLATSGGPYNEQFF. The CDR3 coding sequence is TGCAGCGTTGAAGATTTGGCAACTAGCGGGGGGCCTTACAATGAGCAGTTCTTC.

The V call is TRBV7-9, the J call TRBJ2-7; a possible D gene is TRBD1 (6 bases). Germline loops: CDR1 SEHNR, CDR2 FQNEAQ (reference sequence). V lost 6 bases, J lost 4 bases, and 16 bases lay in between. This CDR3 has 14 amino acids. The CDR3 is CASRPPTGSYEQYF. CDR3 sequence (DNA): TGTGCCAGCAGACCTCCGACAGGTTCATACGAGCAGTACTTC.

This clonotype occurred once. The V and J genes are TRBV20-1 and TRBJ2-1; 7 positions match TRBD1. V gave up 1 base and J gave up 7 bases; unmatched junction bases: 7. Germline-derived CDR1 and CDR2 are DFQATT and SNEGSKA (reference sequence). This CDR3 has 14 residues. The CDR3 reads CSARGLTGENEQFF. CDR3 in DNA: TGCAGTGCTAGAGGGTTAACAGGGGAGAATGAGCAGTTCTTC.

The rearrangement uses TRBV29-1 and TRBJ2-1, with D maybe TRBD1 (6 bases). The CDR3 extends over 13 amino acids. Germline-derived CDR1 and CDR2 are SQVTM and ANQGSEA. V lost 0 bases, J lost 8 bases, and 11 bases lay in between. The CDR3 here is CSVEEGTPHEQFF. DNA of the CDR3: TGCAGCGTTGAAGAAGGGACACCTCATGAGCAGTTCTTC.

The V call is TRBV27, the J call TRBJ2-7, with D possibly being TRBD1 (6 bases). CDR1 and CDR2 from the germline V gene are MNHEY and SMNVEV (reference sequence). Trimming pared 6 bases from V and 7 bases from J, leaving 22 bases between. The CDR3 runs 15 residues. CDR3 loop: CASSVGVTGLGEQYF. The CDR3 DNA sequence: TGTGCCAGCAGCGTCGGGGTAACAGGGTTGGGTGAGCAGTACTTC.

Details on this clonotype: Since a much larger clone is just one base distant, this may be a read error. This chain connects TRBV24-1 to TRBJ1-2, with a weak D call TRBD1 (5 bases). CDR1 and CDR2 (germline): KGHDR, SFDVKD. CDR3 length equals 14 residues. Trimming took off 7 bases at V and 3 bases at J, with 14 bases between the two ends. The CDR3 coding sequence is TGTGCCACCAGGGACCTTGACAGAGACTATGGCTACACCTTC. As protein: CATRDLDRDYGYTF.

V and J are TRBV20-1 and TRBJ2-3, with D unclear. The V end was cut by 3 bases, the J end by 1 base, with 14 bases between. Germline V gene sequence: CDR1 DFQATT, CDR2 SNEGSKA (reference sequence). This CDR3 is built from 15 residues. CDR3 DNA sequence: TGCAGTGCTAGGGACGGAAGAGTGGGCACAGATACGCAGTATTTT. Amino acids: CSARDGRVGTDTQYF.

V and J are TRBV24-1 and TRBJ1-5; 11 bases align to TRBD1. The length of the CDR3 is 22 residues. Per the germline V gene, CDR1 is KGHDR and CDR2 is SFDVKD. V trimming: 0 bases; J trimming: 2 bases; junction bases outside the gene matches: 17. The CDR3 bases are TGTGCCACCAGTGATTTGCTCGTTGGTGTGAGAAAGGGACAGGGGGGCAATCAGCCCCAGCATTTT. Residues: CATSDLLVGVRKGQGGNQPQHF.